The clone carrying this T cell receptor beta chain was detected a few times. What it binds is unknown. Sorting that relied on CD45RO/CCR7/CD25/CD127/CD95/CD27 yielded CD4+ naive, central memory, regulatory and stem cell-like memory cells. Expressed TCRB transcripts were sequenced because the isolated RNA had all been reverse transcribed beforehand. The data were produced by immunoSEQ multiplex PCR, yet TCRdb's version contains in-frame clones alone and is incomplete. The table lists hundreds of thousands of clones, roughly 16% of them singletons, with about 0.097% in the top ten. This sample is part of a study of beta chain features in type 1 diabetes. Study outcomes and limitations: TCRB repertoires of naive, central memory and Treg cells appeared more similar among patients than among healthy donors.

The V gene's germline CDR1 is SGHNT and CDR2 YYREEE (reference sequence). V shed 1 base and J shed 1 base, with 11 bases lying between them. The CDR3 contains 15 residues. This TCR came from a young man in good health. The sample comprised naive CD4+ T cells from blood. The V call is TRBV5-4, the J call TRBJ1-2, with D uncertain. CDR3 loop: CASSLPPGLNYGYTF. The DNA of the CDR3 is TGTGCCAGCAGCTTGCCTCCAGGCCTTAACTATGGCTACACCTTC.